This paragraph covers one TCR beta chain sequence. Its binding antigen is unknown. Qualities for individual bases were not recorded, and no much larger clone is one base off. The germline ends are 12 bases apart after V is trimmed by 2 bases and J by 2 bases. The CDR3 starts with the cysteine, ends with the phenylalanine, and has 15 residues. The DNA shown is the 45-base CDR3, in frame from base 1. For CDR1 and CDR2, the germline V gene lists SGHTA and FQGNSA. The library was generated by RT-PCR. TCRdb records NextSeq 550 as the sequencer. Using fastp trimming at Q25 and MiXCR clonotype assembly, TCRdb reanalyzed the public sequencing data and kept in-frame beta chains. Each record represents a unique CDR3 protein, reported with the most common genes and DNA among its rows. This sample holds 150,000 to 200,000 distinct CDR3 sequences; 24% were observed only once. Jointly, the top ten make up approximately 26% of the sample.

This entry is derived from a study of patients and donors after allogeneic stem cell transplantation (TCRdb year 2020). The chain is assembled from TRBV7-2 and TRBJ1-2; a tentative D call is TRBD1 (6 bases match). This sequence was found in a human donor who was either an allogeneic HSCT recipient or a stem cell or donor lymphocyte infusion donor (not recorded which). It is not recorded whose cells these are; they may come from a transplant donor. The sample was blood, either unsorted or a sorted T cell fraction (not recorded which). The CDR3 reads as follows: CASSLNRGRNYGYTF. The DNA sequence is TGTGCCAGCAGCTTAAACCGGGGGCGGAACTATGGCTACACCTTC.